This TCR beta chain was sequenced for a study of cytomegalovirus exposure and HLA in healthy donors. As regards this clone: Its matching antigen is unknown.

Study-level results: According to an earlier analysis, most TCR beta V segments yielded productive rearrangements about 87% or about 30% of the time.

Trimming took off 3 bases at V and 4 bases at J, with 13 bases between the two ends. The CDR3 consists of 15 residues. Germline CDR1 SEHNR, CDR2 FQNEAQ (reference sequence). The PCR had 60 Vbeta and 13 Jbeta primers. Generated by immunoSEQ multiplex PCR, the TCRdb table keeps only in-frame clones and is missing some. Seen here are roughly 100,000 clones, approximately 76% observed once, and the top ten hold 5% to 6.5%. The material sequenced was PBMCs. The origin of this receptor is a woman between 18 and 29 years old in good health and CMV-seropositive. The chain employs TRBV7-9 and TRBJ2-4, with D tentatively TRBD2 (6 bases). CDR3 region: CASSFGTGGKNIQYF. The CDR3 nucleotides are TGTGCCAGCAGCTTCGGGACTGGGGGGAAAAACATTCAGTACTTC.